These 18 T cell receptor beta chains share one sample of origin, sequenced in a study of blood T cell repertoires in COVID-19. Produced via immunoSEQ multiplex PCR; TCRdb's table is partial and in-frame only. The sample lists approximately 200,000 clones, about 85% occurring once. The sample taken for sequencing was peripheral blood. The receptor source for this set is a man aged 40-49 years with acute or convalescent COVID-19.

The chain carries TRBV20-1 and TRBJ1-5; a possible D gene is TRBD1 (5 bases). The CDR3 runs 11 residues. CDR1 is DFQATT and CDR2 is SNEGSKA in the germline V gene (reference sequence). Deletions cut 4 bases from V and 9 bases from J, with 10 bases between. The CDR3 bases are TGCAGTGCTACGACAGAGACGCCCCAGCATTTT. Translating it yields CSATTETPQHF.

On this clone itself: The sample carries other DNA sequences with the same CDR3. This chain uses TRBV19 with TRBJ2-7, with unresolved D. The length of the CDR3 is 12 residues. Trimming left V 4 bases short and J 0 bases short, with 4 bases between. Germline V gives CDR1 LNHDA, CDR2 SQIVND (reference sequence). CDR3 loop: CASSTSSYEQYF. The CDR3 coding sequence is TGTGCCAGTAGTACGAGCTCCTACGAGCAGTACTTC. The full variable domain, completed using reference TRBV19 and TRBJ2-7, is DGGITQSPKYLFRKEGQNVTLSCEQNLNHDAMYWYRQDPGQGLRLIYYSQIVNDFQKGDIAEGYSVSREKKESFPLTVTSAQKNPTAFYLCASSTSSYEQYFGPGTRLTVT.

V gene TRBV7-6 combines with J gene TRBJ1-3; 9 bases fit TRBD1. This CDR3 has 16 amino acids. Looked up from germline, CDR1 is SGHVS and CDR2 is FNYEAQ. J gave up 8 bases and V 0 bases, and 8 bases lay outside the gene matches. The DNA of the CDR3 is TGTGCCAGCAGCTTAGCCGGGGACAGGGTATTGGACACCATATATTTT. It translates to CASSLAGDRVLDTIYF.

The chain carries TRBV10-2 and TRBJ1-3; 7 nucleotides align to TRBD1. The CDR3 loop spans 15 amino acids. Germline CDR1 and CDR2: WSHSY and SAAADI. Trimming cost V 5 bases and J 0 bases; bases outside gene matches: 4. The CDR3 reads CASSSRGVSGNTIYF. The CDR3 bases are TGCGCCAGCAGTTCCAGGGGGGTCTCTGGAAACACCATATATTTT.

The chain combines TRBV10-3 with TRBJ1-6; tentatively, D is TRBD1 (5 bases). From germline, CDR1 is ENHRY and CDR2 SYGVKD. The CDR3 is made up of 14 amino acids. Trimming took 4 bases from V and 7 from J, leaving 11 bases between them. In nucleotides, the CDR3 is TGTGCCATCAGTGTTGGCAGGGAAAATTCACCCCTCCACTTT. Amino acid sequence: CAISVGRENSPLHF.

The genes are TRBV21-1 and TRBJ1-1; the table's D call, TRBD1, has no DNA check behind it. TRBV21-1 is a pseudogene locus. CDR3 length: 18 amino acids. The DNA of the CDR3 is TGTGCCAGCAGCAAAGGCGGTGGGACAGGGGGAATGAACACTGAAGCTTTCTTT. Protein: CASSKGGGTGGMNTEAFF.

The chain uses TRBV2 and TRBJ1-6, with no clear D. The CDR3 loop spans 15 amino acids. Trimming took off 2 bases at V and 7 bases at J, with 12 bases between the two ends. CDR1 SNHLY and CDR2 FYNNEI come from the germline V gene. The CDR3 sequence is CASSETGNSNSPLHF. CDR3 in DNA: TGTGCCAGCAGTGAAACCGGGAACTCGAATTCACCCCTCCACTTT.

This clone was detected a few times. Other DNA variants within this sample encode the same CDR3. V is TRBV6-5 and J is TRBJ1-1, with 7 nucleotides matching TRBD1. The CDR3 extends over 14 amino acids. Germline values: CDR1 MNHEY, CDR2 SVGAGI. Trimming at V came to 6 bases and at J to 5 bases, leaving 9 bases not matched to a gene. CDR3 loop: CASRETGRRTEAFF. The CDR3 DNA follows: TGTGCCAGCAGGGAGACAGGGCGGCGGACTGAAGCTTTCTTT.

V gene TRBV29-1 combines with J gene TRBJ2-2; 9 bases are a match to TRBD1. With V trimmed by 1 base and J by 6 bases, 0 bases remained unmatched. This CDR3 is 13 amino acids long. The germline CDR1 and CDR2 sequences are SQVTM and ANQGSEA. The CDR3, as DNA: TGCAGCGTTGAAGGGACAGGGGCCGGGGAGCTGTTTTTT. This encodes CSVEGTGAGELFF.

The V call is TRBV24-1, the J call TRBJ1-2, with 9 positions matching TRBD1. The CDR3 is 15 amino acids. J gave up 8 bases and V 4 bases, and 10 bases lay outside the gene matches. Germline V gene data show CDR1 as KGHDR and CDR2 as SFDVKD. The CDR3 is CATSDRRDRVGGYTF. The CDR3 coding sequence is TGTGCCACCAGTGACCGTCGGGACAGGGTTGGAGGCTACACCTTC.

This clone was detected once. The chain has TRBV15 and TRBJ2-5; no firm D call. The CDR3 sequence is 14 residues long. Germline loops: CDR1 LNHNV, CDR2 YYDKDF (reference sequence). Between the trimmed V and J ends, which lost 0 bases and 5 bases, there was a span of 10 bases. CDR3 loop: CATSRDLMRETQYF. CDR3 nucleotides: TGTGCCACCAGCAGAGATTTGATGAGGGAGACCCAGTACTTC.

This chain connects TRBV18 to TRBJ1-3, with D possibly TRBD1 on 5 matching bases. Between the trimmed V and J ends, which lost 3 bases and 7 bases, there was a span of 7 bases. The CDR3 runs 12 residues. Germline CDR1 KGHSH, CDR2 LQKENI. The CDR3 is CASSPEGNTIYF. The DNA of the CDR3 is TGTGCCAGCTCACCGGAGGGGAACACCATATATTTT.

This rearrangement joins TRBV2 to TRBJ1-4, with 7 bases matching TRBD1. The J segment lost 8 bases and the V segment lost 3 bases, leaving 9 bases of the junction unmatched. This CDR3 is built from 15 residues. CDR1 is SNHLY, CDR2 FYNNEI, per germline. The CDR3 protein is CASSEIRQGGEKLFF. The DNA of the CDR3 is TGTGCCAGCAGTGAGATAAGACAGGGTGGCGAAAAACTGTTTTTT.

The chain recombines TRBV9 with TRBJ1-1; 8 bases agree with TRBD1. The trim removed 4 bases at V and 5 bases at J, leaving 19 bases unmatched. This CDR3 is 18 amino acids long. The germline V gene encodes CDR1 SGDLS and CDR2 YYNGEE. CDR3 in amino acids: CASSPYLESRDRSTEAFF. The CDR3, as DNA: TGTGCCAGCAGCCCCTATCTAGAGAGTCGGGACAGGAGTACTGAAGCTTTCTTT. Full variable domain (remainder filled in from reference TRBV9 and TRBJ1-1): DSGVTQTPKHLITATGQRVTLRCSPRSGDLSVYWYQQSLDQGLQFLIQYYNGEERAKGNILERFSAQQFPDLHSELNLSSLELGDSALYFCASSPYLESRDRSTEAFFGQGTRLTVV.

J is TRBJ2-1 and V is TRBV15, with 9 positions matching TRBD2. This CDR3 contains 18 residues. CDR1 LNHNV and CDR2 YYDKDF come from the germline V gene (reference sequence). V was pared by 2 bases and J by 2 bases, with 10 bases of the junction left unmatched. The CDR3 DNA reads TGTGCCACCAGCAGATCTCTTTTAGCGGGGGAAGCCTACAATGAGCAGTTCTTC. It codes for CATSRSLLAGEAYNEQFF.

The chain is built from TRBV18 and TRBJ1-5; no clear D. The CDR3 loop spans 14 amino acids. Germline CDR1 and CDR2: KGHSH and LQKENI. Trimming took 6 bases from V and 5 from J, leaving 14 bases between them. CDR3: CASSPLSSDQPQHF. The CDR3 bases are TGTGCCAGCTCTCCTCTGAGTTCCGATCAGCCCCAGCATTTT.

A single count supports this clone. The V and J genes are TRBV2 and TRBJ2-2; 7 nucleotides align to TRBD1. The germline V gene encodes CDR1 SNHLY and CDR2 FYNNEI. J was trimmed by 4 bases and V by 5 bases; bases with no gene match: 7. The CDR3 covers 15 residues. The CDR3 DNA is TGTGCCAGCAGTCCTGACAGGGCGGGCACCGGGGAGCTGTTTTTT. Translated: CASSPDRAGTGELFF.

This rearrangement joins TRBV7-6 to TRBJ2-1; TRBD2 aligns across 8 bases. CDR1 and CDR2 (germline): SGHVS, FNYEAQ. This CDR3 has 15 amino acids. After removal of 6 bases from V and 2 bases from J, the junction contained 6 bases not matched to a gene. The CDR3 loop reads CASSISGTPYNEQFF. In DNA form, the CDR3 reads TGTGCCAGCAGTATTAGCGGGACTCCCTACAATGAGCAGTTCTTC. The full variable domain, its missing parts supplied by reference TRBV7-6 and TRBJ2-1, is GAGVSQSPRYKVTKRGQDVALRCDPISGHVSLYWYRQALGQGPEFLTYFNYEAQQDKSGLPNDRFSAERPEGSISTLTIQRTEQRDSAMYRCASSISGTPYNEQFFGPGTRLTVL.